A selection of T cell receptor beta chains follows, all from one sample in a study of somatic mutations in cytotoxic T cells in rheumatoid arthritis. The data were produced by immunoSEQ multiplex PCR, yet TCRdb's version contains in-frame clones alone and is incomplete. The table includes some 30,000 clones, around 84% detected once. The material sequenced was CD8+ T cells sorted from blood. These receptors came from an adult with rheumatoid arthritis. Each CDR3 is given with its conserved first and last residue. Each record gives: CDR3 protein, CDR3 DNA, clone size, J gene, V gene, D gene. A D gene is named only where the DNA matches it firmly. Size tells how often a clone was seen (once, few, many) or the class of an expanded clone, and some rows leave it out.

CDR3: CASSFGGPGNEQFF; DNA: TGTGCCAGCAGTTTTGGTGGGCCGGGGAATGAGCAGTTCTTC; size: -; J: TRBJ2-1; V: TRBV27; D: -
CDR3: CASSITGNTDTQYF; DNA: TGTGCCAGCAGTATAACAGGGAACACAGATACGCAGTATTTT; size: -; J: TRBJ2-3; V: TRBV27; D: -
CDR3: CASIRDSRNTIYF; DNA: TGTGCCTCCATCCGGGATTCAAGGAACACCATATATTTT; size: few; J: TRBJ1-3; V: TRBV30; D: -
CDR3: CASSSPGTSSRDEQYF; DNA: TGTGCCAGCAGCTCTCCCGGGACTAGCTCTCGGGACGAGCAGTACTTC; size: -; J: TRBJ2-7; V: TRBV7-9; D: TRBD2
CDR3: CASSQGTGGRGNYGYTF; DNA: TGTGCCAGCAGCCAGGGGACCGGGGGTAGGGGAAACTATGGCTACACCTTC; size: once; J: TRBJ1-2; V: TRBV7-9; D: -
CDR3: CASRTSGRDEQYF; DNA: TGTGCCAGCAGGACTAGCGGGAGAGATGAGCAGTACTTC; size: -; J: TRBJ2-7; V: TRBV5-6; D: TRBD2
CDR3: CASSEAYEQYF; DNA: TGTGCCAGCAGTGAAGCCTACGAGCAGTACTTC; size: few; J: TRBJ2-7; V: TRBV6-1; D: -
CDR3: CATSSGLAGGGQFF; DNA: TGTGCCACCAGCTCCGGACTAGCGGGAGGAGGGCAGTTCTTC; size: -; J: TRBJ2-1; V: TRBV15; D: TRBD2
CDR3: CASSLALASGEGETQYF; DNA: TGTGCCAGCAGCTTAGCGCTGGCTAGCGGGGAAGGGGAGACCCAGTACTTC; size: -; J: TRBJ2-5; V: TRBV7-9; D: TRBD2
CDR3: CASSPPGLAGENEQFF; DNA: TGTGCCAGCAGCCCACCGGGACTAGCGGGAGAAAATGAGCAGTTCTTC; size: once; J: TRBJ2-1; V: TRBV7-8; D: TRBD2
CDR3: CASSLLRNSYNEQFF; DNA: TGTGCCAGCAGTTTATTACGGAATTCCTACAATGAGCAGTTCTTC; size: -; J: TRBJ2-1; V: TRBV27; D: -
CDR3: CASSSTGGMESDTQYF; DNA: TGTGCCAGCAGCAGCACGGGGGGTATGGAATCAGATACGCAGTATTTT; size: -; J: TRBJ2-3; V: TRBV7-2; D: TRBD2
CDR3: CASSQDRWATGAQDYGYTF; DNA: TGCGCCAGCAGCCAAGATCGGTGGGCTACAGGGGCGCAGGACTATGGCTACACCTTC; size: -; J: TRBJ1-2; V: TRBV4-1; D: TRBD1
CDR3: CASSHPAGDRGETQYF; DNA: TGCGCCAGCAGCCACCCTGCGGGGGACCGCGGGGAGACCCAGTACTTC; size: -; J: TRBJ2-5; V: TRBV4-1; D: TRBD2
CDR3: CASSQDSSSYNEQFF; DNA: TGCGCCAGCAGCCAAGATTCGAGCTCCTACAATGAGCAGTTCTTC; size: -; J: TRBJ2-1; V: TRBV4-3; D: -
CDR3: CASIGDRAYGYTF; DNA: TGTGCCAGTATAGGGGACAGGGCCTATGGCTACACCTTC; size: -; J: TRBJ1-2; V: TRBV19; D: TRBD1
CDR3: CATSTGEAGANVLTF; DNA: TGTGCCACTTCGACAGGGGAGGCTGGGGCCAACGTCCTGACTTTC; size: -; J: TRBJ2-6; V: TRBV28; D: TRBD1
CDR3: CASSLAYEQFF; DNA: TGTGCCAGCAGCTTGGCCTATGAGCAGTTCTTC; size: -; J: TRBJ2-1; V: TRBV5-6; D: -
CDR3: CASSFAAAGLAVSNEQFF; DNA: TGTGCCAGCAGCTTCGCCGCGGCAGGACTAGCGGTATCCAATGAGCAGTTCTTC; size: -; J: TRBJ2-1; V: TRBV7-9; D: TRBD2
CDR3: CASSLVYGNEQFF; DNA: TGTGCCAGCAGCTTAGTATATGGCAATGAGCAGTTCTTC; size: -; J: TRBJ2-1; V: TRBV7-2; D: -
CDR3: CASSLSPGTGDEQYF; DNA: TGTGCCAGCAGCTTAAGTCCCGGGACAGGGGACGAGCAGTACTTC; size: -; J: TRBJ2-7; V: TRBV7-9; D: TRBD1
CDR3: CASSLAGGYNEQFF; DNA: TGTGCCAGCAGCCTAGCGGGGGGATACAATGAGCAGTTCTTC; size: -; J: TRBJ2-1; V: TRBV6-5; D: TRBD2
CDR3: CASSPSAGGELFF; DNA: TGTGCCAGCAGTCCTTCTGCAGGCGGGGAGCTGTTTTTT; size: -; J: TRBJ2-2; V: TRBV6-5; D: -
CDR3: CASSLGVATDTQYF; DNA: TGTGCCAGCAGCTTAGGGGTAGCGACAGATACGCAGTATTTT; size: -; J: TRBJ2-3; V: TRBV7-8; D: -
CDR3: CASSGESVNEQFF; DNA: TGTGCCAGCAGCGGGGAGAGTGTTAATGAGCAGTTCTTC; size: -; J: TRBJ2-1; V: TRBV9; D: -
CDR3: CASSFTGGLIDEQFF; DNA: TGCGCCAGCAGCTTCACAGGGGGGTTGATTGATGAGCAGTTCTTC; size: once; J: TRBJ2-1; V: TRBV5-1; D: TRBD1
CDR3: CASSEAGTAAYEQYF; DNA: TGTGCCAGCAGTGAAGCTGGGACAGCAGCCTACGAGCAGTACTTC; size: once; J: TRBJ2-7; V: TRBV2; D: TRBD1
CDR3: CASSFLGGQETQYF; DNA: TGTGCCAGCAGCTTTTTGGGGGGACAAGAGACCCAGTACTTC; size: -; J: TRBJ2-5; V: TRBV7-9; D: -
CDR3: CATSGGTAPYEQYF; DNA: TGTGCCACCAGCGGTGGGACAGCCCCCTACGAGCAGTACTTC; size: -; J: TRBJ2-7; V: TRBV15; D: TRBD1
CDR3: CASDYPGDYEQYF; DNA: TGTGCCAGCGATTACCCGGGGGACTACGAGCAGTACTTC; size: -; J: TRBJ2-7; V: TRBV6-1; D: -
CDR3: CASSLEGLAIEQFF; DNA: TGTGCCAGCAGCTTGGAGGGACTAGCTATTGAGCAGTTCTTC; size: -; J: TRBJ2-1; V: TRBV5-4; D: TRBD2
CDR3: CVSSVYLTDRGSYNEQFF; DNA: TGTGTCAGCAGCGTATATTTAACGGACAGGGGTTCCTACAATGAGCAGTTCTTC; size: -; J: TRBJ2-1; V: TRBV9; D: TRBD1
CDR3: CASSLFSSGNTIYF; DNA: TGTGCCAGCAGCTTATTCAGCTCTGGAAACACCATATATTTT; size: few; J: TRBJ1-3; V: TRBV11-2; D: -
CDR3: CASSGRAGGWDTEAFF; DNA: TGTGCCAGCAGCGGGAGGGCAGGGGGGTGGGACACTGAAGCTTTCTTT; size: -; J: TRBJ1-1; V: TRBV7-9; D: TRBD1
CDR3: CASSSLNPSGNTIYF; DNA: TGTGCCAGCAGTTCCCTTAACCCCTCTGGAAACACCATATATTTT; size: once; J: TRBJ1-3; V: TRBV27; D: -
CDR3: CASSPDRVNQPQHF; DNA: TGTGCCAGCAGTCCGGACAGAGTCAATCAGCCCCAGCATTTT; size: -; J: TRBJ1-5; V: TRBV28; D: -
CDR3: CSVAAPTQGTDTQYF; DNA: TGCAGCGTGGCAGCGCCTACACAGGGCACAGATACGCAGTATTTT; size: once; J: TRBJ2-3; V: TRBV29-1; D: -
CDR3: CASSPAGSSYEQYF; DNA: TGTGCCAGCAGCCCTGCCGGGAGCTCCTACGAGCAGTACTTC; size: once; J: TRBJ2-7; V: TRBV9; D: -
CDR3: CASSSDPPSAAKGEQYF; DNA: TGTGCCAGCAGCTCAGATCCCCCTTCGGCAGCAAAAGGCGAGCAGTACTTC; size: -; J: TRBJ2-7; V: TRBV5-5; D: -
CDR3: CASSHGVEGEAFF; DNA: TGCGCCAGCAGCCACGGGGTCGAGGGTGAAGCTTTCTTT; size: -; J: TRBJ1-1; V: TRBV4-1; D: -